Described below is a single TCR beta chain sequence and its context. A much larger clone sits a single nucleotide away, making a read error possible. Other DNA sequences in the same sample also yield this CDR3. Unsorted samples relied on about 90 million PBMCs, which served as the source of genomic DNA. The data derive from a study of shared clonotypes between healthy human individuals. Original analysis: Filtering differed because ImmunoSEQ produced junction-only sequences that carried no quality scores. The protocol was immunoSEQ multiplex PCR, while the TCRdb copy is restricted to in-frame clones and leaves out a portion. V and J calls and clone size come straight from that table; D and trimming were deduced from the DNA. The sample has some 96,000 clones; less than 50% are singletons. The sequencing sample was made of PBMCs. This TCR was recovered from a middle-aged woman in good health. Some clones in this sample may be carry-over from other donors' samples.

The CDR3, as DNA: TGTGCCAGCAGTAGCCCGGAGTGGACAGTCACAGATACGCAGTATTTT. Amino acid sequence: CASSSPEWTVTDTQYF. The rearrangement joins TRBV19 to TRBJ2-3; D is possibly TRBD1 (6 bases). CDR3 size: 16 residues. Germline V lookup: CDR1 LNHDA, CDR2 SQIVND (reference sequence).